This T cell receptor beta chain was profiled in a study of shared clonotypes between healthy human individuals. At a deep level, the assay was run. Per the study methods: As immunoSEQ supplied junction-only sequences (without quality scores), filtering differed. Clones were sequenced by immunoSEQ multiplex PCR, and TCRdb holds only the in-frame ones, with some missing. V and J calls and clone size are given by that table; D and trimming were obtained from the DNA. The sample includes a few hundred thousand clones, roughly three quarters of them seen just once. To note about this clone: The antigen remains unidentified.

Study outcomes and limitations: Blood was the only sampled material, and tissue repertoires likely differ.

Trimming removed 6 bases from V and 3 bases from J, with 15 bases in between. CDR3 size: 15 residues. The germline V gene encodes CDR1 MDHEN and CDR2 SYDVKM. What was sequenced was PBMCs. This receptor was obtained from a woman aged 40 to 49 in good health. Some clones in this sample may be carry-over from other donors' samples. V usage is TRBV28 and J usage is TRBJ2-1, with D possibly matching TRBD2 (5 bases). CDR3 bases: TGTGCCAGCAGCCCAATACTAGGTTACTACAATGAGCAGTTCTTC. This encodes CASSPILGYYNEQFF.